Listed below are T cell receptor beta chains from one sample, sequenced in a study of PD-1 blockade in classical Hodgkin lymphoma. This table comes from immunoSEQ multiplex PCR, and its TCRdb copy is limited to in-frame clones, with some not included. The data contain about 64,000 clones, roughly nine tenths of them singletons. The sample consisted of peripheral blood mononuclear cells (PBMCs), taken before the fourth cycle of nivolumab. These receptors were obtained from a human donor with classical Hodgkin lymphoma. The CDR3 runs from the conserved cysteine through the conserved F or W. A D gene is named only where the DNA matches it firmly. The listing skips clone size in some rows; elsewhere it reads once, few, many or a size class.

CDR3aa: CASSPTQLRGYNSPLHF
CDR3nt: TGTGCCAGCAGCCCCACCCAACTCAGAGGCTATAATTCACCCCTCCACTTT
v_gene: TRBV7-9
abundance: few
j_gene: TRBJ1-6
d_gene: -

CDR3aa: CSAGGVSEAFF
CDR3nt: TGCAGTGCCGGGGGGGTTTCTGAAGCTTTCTTT
v_gene: TRBV20-1
abundance: -
j_gene: TRBJ1-1
d_gene: -

CDR3aa: CSVGERSQYF
CDR3nt: TGCAGCGTTGGGGAAAGGTCCCAGTACTTC
v_gene: TRBV29-1
abundance: -
j_gene: TRBJ2-5
d_gene: -

CDR3aa: CASSQGGWSSYEQYF
CDR3nt: TGTGCCAGCAGCCAGGGGGGGTGGAGCTCCTACGAGCAGTACTTC
v_gene: TRBV7-8
abundance: -
j_gene: TRBJ2-7
d_gene: -

CDR3aa: CASSPQGTNEKLFF
CDR3nt: TGTGCCAGCAGCCCACAGGGAACTAATGAAAAACTGTTTTTT
v_gene: TRBV7-9
abundance: -
j_gene: TRBJ1-4
d_gene: -

CDR3aa: CASSVEDERDRGWNEQFF
CDR3nt: TGTGCCAGCAGCGTAGAGGATGAACGGGACAGGGGTTGGAATGAGCAGTTCTTC
v_gene: TRBV9
abundance: -
j_gene: TRBJ2-1
d_gene: TRBD1

CDR3aa: CASSQGDSSSAYEQYF
CDR3nt: TGCGCCAGCAGCCAAGGGGACAGCAGTTCCGCCTACGAGCAGTACTTC
v_gene: TRBV4-1
abundance: -
j_gene: TRBJ2-7
d_gene: TRBD1

CDR3aa: CATGDSGNTIYF
CDR3nt: TGTGCCACGGGTGACTCTGGAAACACCATATATTTT
v_gene: TRBV7-9
abundance: -
j_gene: TRBJ1-3
d_gene: -

CDR3aa: CASSTRMANTGELFF
CDR3nt: TGTGCCAGCAGCACCCGGATGGCGAACACCGGGGAGCTGTTTTTT
v_gene: TRBV11-3
abundance: -
j_gene: TRBJ2-2
d_gene: -

CDR3aa: CASSQPSGGISYNEQFF
CDR3nt: TGTGCCAGCAGCCAACCTAGCGGGGGAATATCCTACAATGAGCAGTTCTTC
v_gene: TRBV4-2
abundance: -
j_gene: TRBJ2-1
d_gene: TRBD2

CDR3aa: CASERTPGGVNGYTF
CDR3nt: TGTGCCAGCGAACGAACCCCGGGTGGGGTCAATGGCTACACCTTC
v_gene: TRBV5-4
abundance: -
j_gene: TRBJ1-2
d_gene: -

CDR3aa: CASGGGAYEQYF
CDR3nt: TGTGCCTCGGGCGGGGGGGCCTACGAGCAGTACTTC
v_gene: TRBV19
abundance: -
j_gene: TRBJ2-7
d_gene: TRBD2

CDR3aa: CASSLGLAGTDTQYF
CDR3nt: TGTGCCAGCAGCTTAGGCCTAGCGGGCACAGATACGCAGTATTTT
v_gene: TRBV7-9
abundance: -
j_gene: TRBJ2-3
d_gene: TRBD2

CDR3aa: CASSLGQASTDTQYF
CDR3nt: TGTGCCAGCAGCTTAGGACAGGCTAGCACAGATACGCAGTATTTT
v_gene: TRBV11-3
abundance: -
j_gene: TRBJ2-3
d_gene: -

CDR3aa: CASSDQGAYNEQFF
CDR3nt: TGTGCCAGCAGTGACCAGGGGGCCTACAATGAGCAGTTCTTC
v_gene: TRBV27
abundance: -
j_gene: TRBJ2-1
d_gene: TRBD1

CDR3aa: CASCTGGSSYNEQFF
CDR3nt: TGCGCCAGCTGTACGGGGGGGAGCTCCTACAATGAGCAGTTCTTC
v_gene: TRBV5-1
abundance: -
j_gene: TRBJ2-1
d_gene: TRBD2

CDR3aa: CASSLRRVPGEQFF
CDR3nt: TGTGCCAGCAGTTTACGCAGGGTCCCGGGTGAGCAGTTCTTC
v_gene: TRBV28
abundance: -
j_gene: TRBJ2-1
d_gene: -

CDR3aa: CASSKEVQSTGYTF
CDR3nt: TGTGCCAGCAGCAAAGAAGTACAGTCTACTGGCTACACCTTC
v_gene: TRBV21-1
abundance: -
j_gene: TRBJ1-2
d_gene: -

CDR3aa: CASSRPTPNTEAFF
CDR3nt: TGTGCCAGCAGCCGGCCGACCCCGAACACTGAAGCTTTCTTT
v_gene: TRBV5-6
abundance: -
j_gene: TRBJ1-1
d_gene: -

CDR3aa: CASRYRSSTDTQYF
CDR3nt: TGTGCCAGCAGGTACAGGTCTAGCACAGATACGCAGTATTTT
v_gene: TRBV2
abundance: -
j_gene: TRBJ2-3
d_gene: -

CDR3aa: CASSLDRVQETQYF
CDR3nt: TGTGCCAGCAGCCTCGACAGGGTCCAAGAGACCCAGTACTTC
v_gene: TRBV5-4
abundance: -
j_gene: TRBJ2-5
d_gene: TRBD1

CDR3aa: CAIGTASGNTIYF
CDR3nt: TGTGCCATCGGGACGGCATCTGGAAACACCATATATTTT
v_gene: TRBV10-3
abundance: -
j_gene: TRBJ1-3
d_gene: -

CDR3aa: CASSATASSYNEQFF
CDR3nt: TGCGCCAGCAGCGCAACTGCTAGCTCCTACAATGAGCAGTTCTTC
v_gene: TRBV5-1
abundance: -
j_gene: TRBJ2-1
d_gene: -

CDR3aa: CASSLVGGTGSYGYTF
CDR3nt: TGTGCCAGCAGCTTAGTCGGCGGGACAGGATCCTATGGCTACACCTTC
v_gene: TRBV7-9
abundance: -
j_gene: TRBJ1-2
d_gene: TRBD1

CDR3aa: CASGEGGVDTQYF
CDR3nt: TGTGCCAGCGGGGAGGGGGGGGTGGATACGCAGTATTTT
v_gene: TRBV6-1
abundance: -
j_gene: TRBJ2-3
d_gene: -

CDR3aa: CASSLYSYEQYF
CDR3nt: TGTGCCAGCAGCTTATATTCCTACGAGCAGTACTTC
v_gene: TRBV11-1
abundance: -
j_gene: TRBJ2-7
d_gene: -

CDR3aa: CASRRDPEGYTF
CDR3nt: TGTGCCAGCAGAAGGGACCCGGAGGGCTACACCTTC
v_gene: TRBV6-1
abundance: -
j_gene: TRBJ1-2
d_gene: -

CDR3aa: CASSQTGWGSYEQYF
CDR3nt: TGTGCCAGCAGCCAAACAGGGTGGGGATCCTACGAGCAGTACTTC
v_gene: TRBV27
abundance: -
j_gene: TRBJ2-7
d_gene: -

CDR3aa: CTSPRVSRGTTNTGELFF
CDR3nt: TGCACCAGCCCCCGTGTTTCGCGGGGGACCACCAACACCGGGGAGCTGTTTTTT
v_gene: TRBV1
abundance: -
j_gene: TRBJ2-2
d_gene: -

CDR3aa: CASKIKPGQLYEQYF
CDR3nt: TGTGCCAGCAAGATAAAGCCGGGACAGCTCTACGAGCAGTACTTC
v_gene: TRBV27
abundance: -
j_gene: TRBJ2-7
d_gene: TRBD1

CDR3aa: CASSPGTSPYEQYF
CDR3nt: TGTGCCAGCAGTCCGGGGACTAGCCCCTACGAGCAGTACTTC
v_gene: TRBV27
abundance: -
j_gene: TRBJ2-7
d_gene: TRBD2

CDR3aa: CASSVGHRDRDGYTF
CDR3nt: TGTGCCAGCAGCGTGGGACACCGGGACAGGGATGGCTACACCTTC
v_gene: TRBV9
abundance: few
j_gene: TRBJ1-2
d_gene: TRBD1

CDR3aa: CASSPRTDHEQYF
CDR3nt: TGTGCCAGCAGCCCCCGGACAGACCACGAGCAGTACTTC
v_gene: TRBV27
abundance: -
j_gene: TRBJ2-7
d_gene: -

CDR3aa: CASSVSGEPIYEQYF
CDR3nt: TGTGCCAGCAGCGTCAGCGGGGAGCCTATCTACGAGCAGTACTTC
v_gene: TRBV9
abundance: -
j_gene: TRBJ2-7
d_gene: TRBD2

CDR3aa: CASSSGTDNYGYTF
CDR3nt: TGTGCCAGCAGCTCCGGGACCGATAACTATGGCTACACCTTC
v_gene: TRBV13
abundance: -
j_gene: TRBJ1-2
d_gene: -

CDR3aa: CAISDHVGQGRHQPQHF
CDR3nt: TGTGCCATCAGTGACCACGTCGGACAGGGGAGGCATCAGCCCCAGCATTTT
v_gene: TRBV10-3
abundance: -
j_gene: TRBJ1-5
d_gene: TRBD1

CDR3aa: CASSDNEQFF
CDR3nt: TGTGCCAGCAGTGACAATGAGCAGTTCTTC
v_gene: TRBV25-1
abundance: -
j_gene: TRBJ2-1
d_gene: -

CDR3aa: CASSTGQYQETQYF
CDR3nt: TGTGCCAGCAGCACAGGACAGTATCAAGAGACCCAGTACTTC
v_gene: TRBV11-2
abundance: -
j_gene: TRBJ2-5
d_gene: -

CDR3aa: CASSLSTATYEQYF
CDR3nt: TGTGCCAGCAGCTTGTCTACAGCCACCTACGAGCAGTACTTC
v_gene: TRBV5-4
abundance: -
j_gene: TRBJ2-7
d_gene: -

CDR3aa: CASTVGSGHPGGYTF
CDR3nt: TGTGCCAGCACCGTAGGGTCAGGTCATCCAGGGGGCTACACCTTC
v_gene: TRBV6-5
abundance: -
j_gene: TRBJ1-2
d_gene: -

CDR3aa: CASSQSTGDVRPLHF
CDR3nt: TGTGCCAGCAGCCAATCGACAGGGGACGTAAGGCCCCTCCACTTT
v_gene: TRBV7-8
abundance: -
j_gene: TRBJ1-6
d_gene: TRBD1

CDR3aa: CASRPQALGTDTQYF
CDR3nt: TGTGCCAGCAGACCTCAGGCTTTAGGGACAGATACGCAGTATTTT
v_gene: TRBV27
abundance: -
j_gene: TRBJ2-3
d_gene: -

CDR3aa: CATRGVEGYEQYF
CDR3nt: TGTGCCACCAGGGGGGTAGAGGGTTACGAGCAGTACTTC
v_gene: TRBV15
abundance: -
j_gene: TRBJ2-7
d_gene: -